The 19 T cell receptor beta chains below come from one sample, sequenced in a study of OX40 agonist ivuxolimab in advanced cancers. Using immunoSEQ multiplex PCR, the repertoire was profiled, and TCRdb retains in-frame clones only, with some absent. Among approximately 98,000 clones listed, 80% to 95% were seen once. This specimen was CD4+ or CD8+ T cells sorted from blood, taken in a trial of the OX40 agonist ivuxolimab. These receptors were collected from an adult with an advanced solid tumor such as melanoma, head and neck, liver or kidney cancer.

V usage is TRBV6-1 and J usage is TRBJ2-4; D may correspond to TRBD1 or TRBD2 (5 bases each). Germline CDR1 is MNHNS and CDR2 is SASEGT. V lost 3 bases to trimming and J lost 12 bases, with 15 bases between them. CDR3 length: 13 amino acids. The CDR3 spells CASSDWDPTAQYF. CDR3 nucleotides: TGTGCCAGCAGTGATTGGGACCCTACAGCTCAGTACTTC.

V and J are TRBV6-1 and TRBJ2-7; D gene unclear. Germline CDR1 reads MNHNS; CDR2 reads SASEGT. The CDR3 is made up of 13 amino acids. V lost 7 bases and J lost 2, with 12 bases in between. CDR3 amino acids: CASTANLPYEQYF. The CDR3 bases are TGTGCCAGCACCGCGAACCTCCCCTACGAGCAGTACTTC.

The DNA for the CDR3 is TGTGCCAGCAGTTATTCGACAGGGTATACTGAAAAACTGTTTTTT. Translation gives CASSYSTGYTEKLFF. The rearrangement uses TRBV6-5 and TRBJ1-4; TRBD1 matches at 7 bases. From germline, CDR1 is MNHEY and CDR2 SVGAGI. CDR3 length equals 15 residues. V trimming: 3 bases; J trimming: 7 bases; junction bases outside the gene matches: 8.

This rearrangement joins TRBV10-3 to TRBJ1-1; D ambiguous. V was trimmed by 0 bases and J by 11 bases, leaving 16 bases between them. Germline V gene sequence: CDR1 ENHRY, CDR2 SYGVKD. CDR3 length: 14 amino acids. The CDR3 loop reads CAISESTERQGAFF. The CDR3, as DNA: TGTGCCATCAGTGAGTCCACGGAGAGACAAGGGGCTTTCTTT.

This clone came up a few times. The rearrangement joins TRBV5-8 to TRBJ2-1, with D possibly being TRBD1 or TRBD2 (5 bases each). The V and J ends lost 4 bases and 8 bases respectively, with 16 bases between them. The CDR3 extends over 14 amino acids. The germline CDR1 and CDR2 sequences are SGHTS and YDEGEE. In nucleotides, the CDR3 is TGTGCCAGCAGCCCGTGGGCCGTGGGGGATGAGCAGTTCTTC. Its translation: CASSPWAVGDEQFF.

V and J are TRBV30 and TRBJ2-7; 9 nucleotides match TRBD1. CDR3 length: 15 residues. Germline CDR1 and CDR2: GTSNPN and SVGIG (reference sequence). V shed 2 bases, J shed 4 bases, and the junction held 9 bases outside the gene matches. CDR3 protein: CAWSPFGTGRYEQYF. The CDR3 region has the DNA TGTGCCTGGAGTCCATTTGGGACAGGGAGGTACGAGCAGTACTTC.

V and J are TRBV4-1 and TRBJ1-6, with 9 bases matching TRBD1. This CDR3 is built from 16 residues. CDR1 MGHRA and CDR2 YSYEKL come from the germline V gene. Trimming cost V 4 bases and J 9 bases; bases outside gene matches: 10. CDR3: CASSPPPGQGTSPLHF. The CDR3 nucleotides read TGCGCCAGCAGCCCTCCACCGGGACAGGGCACTTCACCCCTCCACTTT.

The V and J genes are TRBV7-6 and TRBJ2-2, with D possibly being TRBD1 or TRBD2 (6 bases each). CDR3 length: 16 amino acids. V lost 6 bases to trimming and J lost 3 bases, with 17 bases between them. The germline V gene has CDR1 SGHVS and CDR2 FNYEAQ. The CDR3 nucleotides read TGTGCCAGCAGTCTAAAGAGGGGGGCCGACACCGGGGAGCTGTTTTTT. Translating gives CASSLKRGADTGELFF.

The CDR3 region is CSVVDNNEQFF. The CDR3 DNA reads as TGCAGCGTTGTAGACAACAATGAGCAGTTCTTC. This sequence joins TRBV29-1 and TRBJ2-1; no reliable D call. From germline, CDR1 is SQVTM and CDR2 ANQGSEA. This CDR3 has 11 residues. V was cut by 4 bases and J by 5 bases, with 6 bases left in between.

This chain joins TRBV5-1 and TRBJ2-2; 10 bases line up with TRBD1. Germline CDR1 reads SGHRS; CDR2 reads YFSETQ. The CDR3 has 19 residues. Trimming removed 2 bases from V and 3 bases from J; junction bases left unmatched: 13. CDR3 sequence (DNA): TGCGCCAGCAGCTTTAGAGGGACAGGGGCGTCCCTCGACACCGGGGAGCTGTTTTTT. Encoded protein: CASSFRGTGASLDTGELFF.

The CDR3 DNA reads as TGTGCCAGCAGCTCCATACCGGGATCTCAAGAGACCCAGTACTTC. Translating it yields CASSSIPGSQETQYF. V is TRBV5-4 and J is TRBJ2-5; tentative D call: TRBD2 (5 bases). V lost 3 bases to trimming and J lost 2 bases, with 14 bases between them. The V gene's germline CDR1 is SGHNT and CDR2 YYREEE (reference sequence). The CDR3 runs to 15 residues.

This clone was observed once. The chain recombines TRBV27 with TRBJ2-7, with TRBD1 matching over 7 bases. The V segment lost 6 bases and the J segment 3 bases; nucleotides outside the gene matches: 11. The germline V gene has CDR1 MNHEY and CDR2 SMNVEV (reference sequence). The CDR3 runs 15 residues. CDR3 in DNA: TGTGCCAGCAGCCAACGACAGGGTGGGGACTACGAGCAGTACTTC. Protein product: CASSQRQGGDYEQYF.

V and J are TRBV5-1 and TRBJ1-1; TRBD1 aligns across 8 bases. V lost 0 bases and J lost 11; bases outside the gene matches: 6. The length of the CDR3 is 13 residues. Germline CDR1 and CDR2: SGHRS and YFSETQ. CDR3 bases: TGCGCCAGCAGCTTGGGGACAGGGTCTGGCGCTTTCTTT. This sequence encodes CASSLGTGSGAFF. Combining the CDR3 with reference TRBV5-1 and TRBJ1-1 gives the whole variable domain KAGVTQTPRYLIKTRGQQVTLSCSPISGHRSVSWYQQTPGQGLQFLFEYFSETQRNKGNFPGRFSGRQFSNSRSEMNVSTLELGDSALYLCASSLGTGSGAFFGQGTRLTVV.

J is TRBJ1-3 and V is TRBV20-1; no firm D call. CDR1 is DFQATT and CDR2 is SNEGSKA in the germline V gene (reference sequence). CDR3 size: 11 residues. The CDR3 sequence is CSHSSGNTIYF. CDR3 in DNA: TGCAGCCACAGCTCTGGAAACACCATATATTTT.

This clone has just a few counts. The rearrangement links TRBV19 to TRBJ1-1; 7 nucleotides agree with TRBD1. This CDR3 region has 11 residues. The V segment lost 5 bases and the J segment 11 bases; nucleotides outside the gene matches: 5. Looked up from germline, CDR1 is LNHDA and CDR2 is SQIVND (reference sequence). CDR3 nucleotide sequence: TGTGCCAGTAGTGGAGCGGGACAGGCTTTCTTT. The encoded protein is CASSGAGQAFF.

The CDR3 coding sequence is TGTGCCAGCTCACCACCGGGGACTAGCGGATACCAAGAGACCCAGTACTTC. This codes for CASSPPGTSGYQETQYF. The V gene is TRBV18, the J gene TRBJ2-5, with 11 bases that match TRBD2. CDR3 length equals 17 residues. V lost 0 bases, J lost 0 bases, and 3 bases stayed unmatched. In germline, CDR1 is KGHSH, CDR2 LQKENI.

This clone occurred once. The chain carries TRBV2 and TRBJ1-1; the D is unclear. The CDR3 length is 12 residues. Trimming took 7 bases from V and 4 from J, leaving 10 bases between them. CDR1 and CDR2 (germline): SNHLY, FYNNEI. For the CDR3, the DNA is TGTGCCAGCATTCCCGGTAGCACTGAAGCTTTCTTT. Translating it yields CASIPGSTEAFF. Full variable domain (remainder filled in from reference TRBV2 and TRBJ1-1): EPEVTQTPSHQVTQMGQEVILRCVPISNHLYFYWYRQILGQKVEFLVSFYNNEISEKSEIFDDQFSVERPDGSNFTLKIRSTKLEDSAMYFCASIPGSTEAFFGQGTRLTVV.

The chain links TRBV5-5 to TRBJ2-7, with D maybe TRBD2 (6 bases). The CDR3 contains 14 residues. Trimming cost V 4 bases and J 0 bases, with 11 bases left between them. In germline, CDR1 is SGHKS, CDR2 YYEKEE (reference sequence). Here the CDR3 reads CASSTDGSSYEQYF. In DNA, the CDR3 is TGTGCCAGCAGCACGGACGGGAGCTCCTACGAGCAGTACTTC.

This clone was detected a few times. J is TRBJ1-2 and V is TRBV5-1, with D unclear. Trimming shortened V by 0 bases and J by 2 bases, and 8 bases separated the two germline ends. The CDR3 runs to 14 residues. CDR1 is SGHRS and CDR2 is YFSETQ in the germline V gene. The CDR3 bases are TGCGCCAGCAGCTTGGAACCGGGGAACTATGGCTACACCTTC. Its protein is CASSLEPGNYGYTF.